This T cell receptor beta chain comes out of a study of a mutant IDH1 vaccine in newly diagnosed glioma. The overall study: Patients got radiotherapy, temozolomide, or both beforehand, and most got both.

Sample time point: week 23, last vaccination. All doses held 300 ug of mutant IDH1 20-mer peptide, with topical imiquimod. Libraries were prepared by immunoSEQ multiplex PCR; TCRdb keeps only in-frame clonotypes and omits some of them. The profile shows around 76,000 clones, approximately 85% of them singletons. With regard to this clone: Its antigen is still unknown.

This specimen consisted of PBMCs, obtained from a glioma patient whose treatment included an IDH1 peptide vaccine. The sequence was collected from a woman aged 45 to 65 with glioma.

CDR3 residues: CASSISWREETQYF. For the CDR3, the DNA is TGTGCCAGTAGTATATCATGGCGGGAAGAGACCCAGTACTTC. V is TRBV19 and J is TRBJ2-5, with D possibly TRBD2 on 5 matching bases. Germline loops: CDR1 LNHDA, CDR2 SQIVND (reference sequence). Trimming cost V 2 bases and J 3 bases, with 10 bases left between them. This CDR3 comprises 14 residues. Looking up the rest from reference TRBV19 and TRBJ2-5 gives the full variable domain: DGGITQSPKYLFRKEGQNVTLSCEQNLNHDAMYWYRQDPGQGLRLIYYSQIVNDFQKGDIAEGYSVSREKKESFPLTVTSAQKNPTAFYLCASSISWREETQYFGPGTRLLVL.